This T cell receptor (beta chain) was recovered during a study of blood T cell repertoires in COVID-19. Study overall: Researchers got acute and convalescent COVID-19 samples from the United States, Italy and Spain.

TCRdb's table, derived via immunoSEQ multiplex PCR, lists solely in-frame clones and lacks some. The sample lists nearly 80,000 clones; roughly 90% were seen once. The germline V and J ends were trimmed by 3 bases and 0 bases, with 9 bases remaining between them. CDR1 is KGHSH and CDR2 is LQKENI in the germline V gene. The length of the CDR3 is 15 residues. The source material was peripheral blood. The V call is TRBV18, the J call TRBJ1-3; D remains unclear. The receptor comes from a woman aged 80 or over with acute or convalescent COVID-19. CDR3 nucleotides: TGTGCCAGCTCACCTCTGACAAGCTCTGGAAACACCATATATTTT. Residues: CASSPLTSSGNTIYF.